These T cell receptor beta chains were read from a single sample in a study of T cell clonotyping in hematopoietic cell transplantation. The protocol was immunoSEQ multiplex PCR, while the TCRdb copy is restricted to in-frame clones and leaves out a portion. The top ten clones hold 20% to 25% of a sample with approximately 26,000 clones, 70% to 85% of them seen once. The input for sequencing was peripheral blood mononuclear cells, taken before stem cell transplant. The receptors shown here come from a woman aged 55-70 years with acute myeloid leukemia. Some clones in this sample may be carry-over from other donors' samples. The CDR3 runs from the conserved cysteine through the conserved F or W.

v_call | cdr3_aa
TRBV28 | CASSNPAGSSYEQYF
TRBV25-1 | CASSTPSVSYNEQFF
TRBV19 | CASSRAGQGSSPLHF
TRBV5-6 | CASSLEGATRAEAFF
TRBV27 | CASSFGDLYEQYF
TRBV2 | CASNVGTVSYNEQFF
TRBV19 | CASSRRLLGLAANEQFF
TRBV4-3 | CASSQDTGGAYNEQFF
TRBV2 | CASSDQGANTEAFF
TRBV6-5 | CASSYSSGGEHTQYF
TRBV9 | CASSDYRGGDTQYF
TRBV7-2 | CASSILTGSSYEQYF
TRBV2 | CASSEGQGRGGYTF
TRBV6-1 | CASSESGRIYGYTF
TRBV13 | CASSLGRGELFF
TRBV7-9 | CASSPTEGANTGELFF
TRBV19 | CASSISGRENIQYF
TRBV5-6 | CASSSGRGINSPLHF
TRBV19 | CASTPPGTTGVYEQFF
TRBV2 | CASRAGTENREQYF
TRBV7-2 | CASSLSRAATNEKLFF
TRBV11-3 | CASSLAGHDLAKNIQYF
TRBV5-1 | CASSRTTTGNYGYTF
TRBV6-6 | CASRREGNEQFF
TRBV28 | CASSFDDRATGLADYEQYF
TRBV4-1 | CASSQYPSTGELFF
TRBV28 | CASSLWAGEQFF
TRBV7-3 | CASSPQASSRETQYF
TRBV6-5 | CASSKGTGGYQPQHF
TRBV27 | CASRLPGQKETQYF
TRBV19 | CASSIPRGRGNTEAFF
TRBV7-2 | CASSLDGRGQETQYF
TRBV29-1 | CSVVQGARPEAFF
TRBV5-6 | CASSLRTGGDTQYF
TRBV28 | CASSGVRYGYTF
TRBV5-1 | CASSKEVAATQETQYF
TRBV4-3 | CASSQDMTGGGNTEAFF
TRBV7-9 | CASSLDTTNEKLFF
TRBV29-1 | CSVEAQGADIQYF
TRBV4-3 | CASSQRQDNQPQHF
TRBV28 | CASSGGPFGYTF
TRBV7-2 | CASSSHPQETQYF